Below, 24 T cell receptor beta chains from the same sample are listed, as sequenced in a study of T cell responses to AZD1222 COVID-19 vaccine. The table came from immunoSEQ multiplex PCR; TCRdb's copy has only in-frame clones and leaves some out. The table records more than 60,000 clones, 83% of them present only once. Sequences were derived from peripheral blood, sampled 28 days after the second AZD1222 dose. The receptor source for this set is an adult who received the AZD1222 COVID-19 vaccine.

The chain employs TRBV6-5 and TRBJ1-1; no clear D. Germline V gives CDR1 MNHEY, CDR2 SVGAGI. Trimming took off 5 bases at V and 0 bases at J, with 7 bases between the two ends. The CDR3 extends over 13 amino acids. CDR3 DNA: TGTGCCAGCAGTCAGAGCCTGAACACTGAAGCTTTCTTT. This sequence encodes CASSQSLNTEAFF.

The chain employs TRBV29-1 and TRBJ1-3; D call uncertain. V was pared by 6 bases and J by 2 bases, with 8 bases between. The CDR3 has 12 amino acids. CDR1 is SQVTM, CDR2 ANQGSEA, per germline. Here the CDR3 DNA reads TGCAGCGTAGCGACGACTGGAAACACCATATATTTT. Translated: CSVATTGNTIYF.

The V call is TRBV18, the J call TRBJ1-2; no clear D gene. Germline V lookup: CDR1 KGHSH, CDR2 LQKENI. The germline V and J ends were trimmed by 1 base and 1 base, with 10 bases remaining between them. This CDR3 region has 15 residues. CDR3 DNA sequence: TGTGCCAGCTCACCACTGGTTCGGGGTAACTATGGCTACACCTTC. Translated, it gives CASSPLVRGNYGYTF. Full variable domain (remainder filled in from reference TRBV18 and TRBJ1-2): NAGVMQNPRHLVRRRGQEARLRCSPMKGHSHVYWYRQLPEEGLKFMVYLQKENIIDESGMPKERFSAEFPKEGPSILRIQQVVRGDSAAYFCASSPLVRGNYGYTFGSGTRLTVV.

This chain connects TRBV20-1 to TRBJ2-7; D possibly corresponds to TRBD1 (6 bases). This CDR3 spans 11 amino acids. Germline CDR1 is DFQATT and CDR2 is SNEGSKA (reference sequence). V was shortened by 6 bases and J by 5 bases, with 11 bases between the two germline ends. CDR3 bases: TGCAGTGCACTACAGGGAAACGAGCAGTACTTC. It translates to CSALQGNEQYF.

The J gene is TRBJ2-1, the V gene TRBV28; possibly TRBD2 for D (6 bases). Deletions cut 10 bases from V and 5 bases from J, with 15 bases between. The CDR3 is 13 residues long. Germline CDR1 is MDHEN and CDR2 is SYDVKM. The CDR3 sequence is CAIGEGRHNEQFF. The CDR3 coding sequence is TGTGCCATAGGGGAAGGGAGGCACAATGAGCAGTTCTTC.

This rearrangement joins TRBV7-2 to TRBJ1-1, with a tentative D call TRBD1 (5 bases). The CDR3 spans 14 residues. Per germline, CDR1 SGHTA and CDR2 FQGNSA. Trimming removed 5 bases at V and 0 bases at J, with 10 bases between. The CDR3 sequence: CASSGGEMNTEAFF. In DNA, the CDR3 is TGTGCCAGCAGCGGAGGGGAAATGAACACTGAAGCTTTCTTT.

This clone was seen a few times. The rearrangement links TRBV11-2 to TRBJ1-1, with D possibly matching TRBD1 (6 bases). V lost 5 bases, J lost 2 bases, and 9 bases lay in between. The CDR3 length is 13 residues. Germline CDR1 is SGHAT and CDR2 is FQNNGV. The CDR3 sequence is CASSAQGNTEAFF. The DNA of the CDR3 is TGTGCCAGCAGCGCACAGGGTAACACTGAAGCTTTCTTT. The variable domain in full, completed from reference TRBV11-2 and TRBJ1-1, reads EAGVAQSPRYKIIEKRQSVAFWCNPISGHATLYWYQQILGQGPKLLIQFQNNGVVDDSQLPKDRFSAERLKGVDSTLKIQPAKLEDSAVYLCASSAQGNTEAFFGQGTRLTVV.

V and J are TRBV6-5 and TRBJ1-2, with D perhaps matching TRBD1 (5 bases). V was trimmed by 7 bases and J by 1 base, leaving 10 bases between them. Germline-derived CDR1 and CDR2 are MNHEY and SVGAGI. The CDR3 runs 13 residues. The CDR3 region has the DNA TGTGCCAGCACCAAGACAGTTAACTATGGCTACACCTTC. Translation: CASTKTVNYGYTF.

The chain uses TRBV19 and TRBJ1-5; no clear D. This CDR3 spans 15 amino acids. CDR1 and CDR2 from the germline V gene are LNHDA and SQIVND (reference sequence). Trimming took off 3 bases at V and 0 bases at J, with 9 bases between the two ends. The CDR3 region is CASSILPNSNQPQHF. The DNA for the CDR3 is TGTGCCAGTAGTATTTTACCGAATAGCAATCAGCCCCAGCATTTT.

The chain carries TRBV4-1 and TRBJ1-3, with TRBD1 as a possible D gene (5 bases). CDR3 length: 16 amino acids. Trimming cost V 3 bases and J 0 bases, with 12 bases left between them. The germline gives CDR1 MGHRA, CDR2 YSYEKL. CDR3 in DNA: TGCGCCAGCAGCCACTTGGGACGGAGCTCTGGAAACACCATATATTTT. Residues: CASSHLGRSSGNTIYF.

The chain has TRBV30 and TRBJ2-2, with a possible D match to TRBD2 (5 bases). CDR1 is GTSNPN and CDR2 is SVGIG in the germline V gene (reference sequence). The length of the CDR3 is 14 residues. V was cut by 7 bases and J by 0 bases, with 12 bases left in between. CDR3 loop: CASSAGPNTGELFF. The CDR3, as DNA: TGTGCCTCCTCCGCGGGCCCGAACACCGGGGAGCTGTTTTTT.

V is TRBV4-1 and J is TRBJ2-7, with 9 positions matching TRBD2. The CDR3 totals 16 residues. Unmatched junction bases numbered 11, after V lost 1 base and J lost 7 bases. Germline CDR1 reads MGHRA; CDR2 reads YSYEKL. The CDR3 nucleotides read TGCGCCAGCAGCCAAGCGGGACTAGCACCCCCCGGGGAGCAGTACTTC. Translation: CASSQAGLAPPGEQYF.

This chain connects TRBV30 to TRBJ1-4, with TRBD1 as a possible D gene (5 bases). The germline gives CDR1 GTSNPN, CDR2 SVGIG (reference sequence). The CDR3 runs to 12 residues. V lost 3 bases, J lost 7 bases, and 9 bases lay in between. The CDR3 region has the DNA TGTGCCTGGAGCAGGGATGGTGAAAAACTGTTTTTT. It codes for CAWSRDGEKLFF.

The V and J genes are TRBV10-3 and TRBJ2-7; D possibly corresponds to TRBD2 (7 bases). Germline lookup yields CDR1 ENHRY and CDR2 SYGVKD. CDR3 length equals 14 residues. V dropped 5 bases and J dropped 3 bases, with 14 bases sitting between them. CDR3 DNA sequence: TGTGCCATCAGTCAGGGGCCGGGGGGCTACGAGCAGTACTTC. As protein: CAISQGPGGYEQYF.

In this sample, this clone turned up once. The chain combines TRBV27 with TRBJ1-4, with no clear D. The CDR3 runs 15 residues. V shed 7 bases and J shed 4 bases, with 16 bases lying between them. In germline, CDR1 is MNHEY, CDR2 SMNVEV (reference sequence). The CDR3: CASNPTGADNEKLFF. DNA for the CDR3: TGTGCCAGCAATCCCACGGGAGCCGATAATGAAAAACTGTTTTTT.

Points on this clone: The junction shows a germline mismatch at one end, possibly a read error. The rearrangement links TRBV7-7 to TRBJ2-1; 14 bases are shared with TRBD2. CDR3 length: 15 amino acids. Per the germline V gene, CDR1 is SSHAT and CDR2 is FNYEAQ (reference sequence). CDR3 region: CASSKGLAGVDEQFF. The DNA for the CDR3 is TGTGCTAGCAGCAAGGGACTAGCGGGAGTCGATGAGCAGTTCTTC.

This clone occurred once. This sequence joins TRBV19 and TRBJ1-2; the match to TRBD1 covers 7 bases. With 5 bases clipped from V and 7 bases from J, the junction kept 13 bases outside the gene matches. The length of the CDR3 is 15 residues. Germline V gene lookup returns CDR1 LNHDA and CDR2 SQIVND (reference sequence). The CDR3 DNA sequence: TGTGCCAGTAGTGGGAGGACAGGACTTTCCTCTGGCTACACCTTC. It codes for CASSGRTGLSSGYTF.

V is TRBV29-1 and J is TRBJ2-7, with 9 bases that match TRBD1. This CDR3 has 12 amino acids. V lost 4 bases to trimming and J lost 6 bases; unmatched junction nucleotides: 4. Germline assignment: CDR1 SQVTM and CDR2 ANQGSEA. The CDR3, as DNA: TGCAGCGTTGGGGACAGGGTACGCGAGCAGTACTTC. Protein product: CSVGDRVREQYF.

In this sample, this clone turned up a few times. The chain is built from TRBV18 and TRBJ2-3; D uncertain. From germline, CDR1 is KGHSH and CDR2 LQKENI. The CDR3 is 14 amino acids. V was trimmed by 0 bases and J by 2 bases, leaving 6 bases between them. The CDR3 sequence: CASSPPYHTDTQYF. The CDR3 nucleotides read TGTGCCAGCTCACCACCGTATCACACAGATACGCAGTATTTT.

The chain employs TRBV6-5 and TRBJ1-6; 10 bases are shared with TRBD1. CDR3 size: 16 residues. Trimming cost V 2 bases and J 9 bases; bases outside gene matches: 7. CDR1 MNHEY and CDR2 SVGAGI come from the germline V gene. The CDR3 sequence: CASSYDRGRSGSPLHF. CDR3 bases: TGTGCCAGCAGTTACGACAGGGGGCGTTCAGGTTCACCCCTCCACTTT.

The chain uses TRBV6-2 or TRBV6-3 and TRBJ1-5; TRBD1 might be the D (5 bases). Germline values: CDR1 MNHEY, CDR2 SVGEGT. The CDR3 length is 16 residues. V was clipped by 0 bases and J by 1 base, with 10 bases between them. The CDR3 reads CASSYSWGRSNQPQHF. In DNA form, the CDR3 reads TGTGCCAGCAGTTACTCGTGGGGGAGGAGCAATCAGCCCCAGCATTTT.

The V and J genes are TRBV29-1 and TRBJ1-2; the match to TRBD1 covers 8 bases. V dropped 7 bases and J dropped 5; count of bases not matched to a gene: 9. The CDR3 consists of 13 residues. The germline V gene encodes CDR1 SQVTM and CDR2 ANQGSEA. The CDR3 spells CSARTGKGYGYTF. The CDR3 coding sequence is TGCAGCGCTCGGACAGGGAAGGGGTATGGCTACACCTTC. Filled out from reference TRBV29-1 and TRBJ1-2, the complete variable domain reads SAVISQKPSRDICQRGTSLTIQCQVDSQVTMMFWYRQQPGQSLTLIATANQGSEATYESGFVIDKFPISRPNLTFSTLTVSNMSPEDSSIYLCSARTGKGYGYTFGSGTRLTVV.

The genes are TRBV30 and TRBJ1-3; no firm D call. This CDR3 comprises 17 residues. Trimming took off 0 bases at V and 0 bases at J, with 15 bases between the two ends. CDR1 GTSNPN and CDR2 SVGIG come from the germline V gene (reference sequence). The DNA of the CDR3 is TGTGCCTGGAGTGTAGGAAAAACCGGCCTCTCTGGAAACACCATATATTTT. It codes for CAWSVGKTGLSGNTIYF.

This sequence joins TRBV4-2 and TRBJ1-1; D uncertain. The CDR3 sequence is 15 residues long. The V gene's germline CDR1 is LGHNA and CDR2 YNFKEQ. Between the trimmed V and J ends, which lost 3 bases and 6 bases, there was a span of 17 bases. CDR3 in amino acids: CASSHTSTGPAEAFF. CDR3 bases: TGTGCCAGCAGCCATACCTCGACCGGGCCCGCTGAAGCTTTCTTT.